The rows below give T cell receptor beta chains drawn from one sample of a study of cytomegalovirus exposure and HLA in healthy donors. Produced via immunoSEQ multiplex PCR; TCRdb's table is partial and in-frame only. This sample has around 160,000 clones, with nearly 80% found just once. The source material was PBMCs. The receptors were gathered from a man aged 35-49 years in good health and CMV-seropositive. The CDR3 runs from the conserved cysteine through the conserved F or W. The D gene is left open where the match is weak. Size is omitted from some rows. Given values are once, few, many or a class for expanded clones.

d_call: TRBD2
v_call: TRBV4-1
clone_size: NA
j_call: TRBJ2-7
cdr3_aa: CASSQAPLSGRAKPHYEQYF
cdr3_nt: TGCGCCAGCAGCCAAGCTCCCCTTAGCGGGAGGGCCAAACCTCACTACGAGCAGTACTTC

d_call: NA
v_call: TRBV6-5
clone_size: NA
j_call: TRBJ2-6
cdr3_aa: CASSYSGGSGANVLTF
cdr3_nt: TGTGCCAGCAGTTACTCTGGCGGCTCTGGGGCCAACGTCCTGACTTTC

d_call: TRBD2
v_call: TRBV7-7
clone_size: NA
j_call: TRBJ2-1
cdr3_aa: CASSSGGLTSGEIQFF
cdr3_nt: TGTGCCAGCAGCTCAGGCGGTCTAACTAGCGGAGAAATCCAGTTCTTC

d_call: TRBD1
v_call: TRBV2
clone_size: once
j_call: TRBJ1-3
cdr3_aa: CASKRDRGGGNTIYF
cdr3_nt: TGTGCCAGCAAACGGGACAGGGGAGGTGGAAACACCATATATTTT

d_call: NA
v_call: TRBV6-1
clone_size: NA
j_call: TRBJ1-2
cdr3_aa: CASSEVSGYGYTF
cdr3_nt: TGTGCCAGCAGTGAAGTGTCAGGGTATGGCTACACCTTC

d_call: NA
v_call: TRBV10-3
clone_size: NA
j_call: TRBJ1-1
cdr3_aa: CAISGGTVNTEAFF
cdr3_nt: TGTGCCATCAGCGGAGGGACGGTGAACACTGAAGCTTTCTTT

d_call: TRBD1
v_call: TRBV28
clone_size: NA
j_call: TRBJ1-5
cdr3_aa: CASSSGQGDQPQHF
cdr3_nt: TGTGCCAGCAGTTCTGGACAGGGAGATCAGCCCCAGCATTTT

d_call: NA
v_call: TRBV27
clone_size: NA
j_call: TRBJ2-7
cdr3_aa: CASSPTIYEQYF
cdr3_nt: TGTGCCAGCAGTCCAACGATCTACGAGCAGTACTTC

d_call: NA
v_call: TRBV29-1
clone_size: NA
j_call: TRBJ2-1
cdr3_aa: CSARGASYNEQFF
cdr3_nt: TGCAGCGCCAGGGGTGCATCCTACAATGAGCAGTTCTTC

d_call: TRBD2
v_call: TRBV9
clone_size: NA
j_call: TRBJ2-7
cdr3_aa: CASSVLAEPPYEQYF
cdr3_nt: TGTGCCAGCAGCGTACTAGCGGAACCACCCTACGAGCAGTACTTC

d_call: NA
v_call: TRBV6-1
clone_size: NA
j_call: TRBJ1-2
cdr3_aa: CASSAAGDLRGYTF
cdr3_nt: TGTGCCAGCAGTGCAGCAGGGGATCTGCGGGGCTACACCTTC

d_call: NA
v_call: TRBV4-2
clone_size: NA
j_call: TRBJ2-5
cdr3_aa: CASSQGGLVAGETQYF
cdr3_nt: TGTGCCAGCAGCCAAGGGGGTCTAGTCGCGGGGGAGACCCAGTACTTC

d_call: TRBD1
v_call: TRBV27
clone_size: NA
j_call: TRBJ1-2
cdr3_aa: CASSGTGEGYTF
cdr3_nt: TGTGCCAGCAGTGGCACAGGGGAGGGCTACACCTTC

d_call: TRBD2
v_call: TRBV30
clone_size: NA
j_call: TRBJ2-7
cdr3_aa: CAWTGLAGAGEQYF
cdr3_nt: TGTGCCTGGACTGGACTAGCGGGAGCGGGAGAGCAGTACTTC

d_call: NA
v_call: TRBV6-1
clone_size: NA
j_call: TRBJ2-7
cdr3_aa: CAVGYYEQHF
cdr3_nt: TGTGCCGTCGGGTACTACGAGCAGCACTTC

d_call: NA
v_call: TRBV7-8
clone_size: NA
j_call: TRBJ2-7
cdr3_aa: CASSMTEYEQYF
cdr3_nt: TGTGCCAGCAGCATGACAGAATACGAGCAGTACTTC

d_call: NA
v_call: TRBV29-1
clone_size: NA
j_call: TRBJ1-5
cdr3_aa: CSVGAGNQPQHF
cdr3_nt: TGCAGCGTTGGAGCAGGGAATCAGCCCCAGCATTTT

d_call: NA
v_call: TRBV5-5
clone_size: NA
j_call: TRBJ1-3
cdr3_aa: CASSLRQGKDSGNTIYF
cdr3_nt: TGTGCCAGCAGCTTACGGCAGGGGAAGGACTCTGGAAACACCATATATTTT

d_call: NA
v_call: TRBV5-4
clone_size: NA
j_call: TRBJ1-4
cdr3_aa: CASSTRGGISSEKLFF
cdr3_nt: TGTGCCAGCAGCACGCGGGGGGGGATTTCGAGTGAAAAACTGTTTTTT

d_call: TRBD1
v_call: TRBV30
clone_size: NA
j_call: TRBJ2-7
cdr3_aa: CAWRKGQLNYEQYF
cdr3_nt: TGTGCCTGGAGGAAGGGACAGCTGAACTACGAGCAGTACTTC

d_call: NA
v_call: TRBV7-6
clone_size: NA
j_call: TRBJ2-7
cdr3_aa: CASSLGGNDEQYF
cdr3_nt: TGTGCCAGCAGCTTGGGGGGAAATGACGAGCAGTACTTC

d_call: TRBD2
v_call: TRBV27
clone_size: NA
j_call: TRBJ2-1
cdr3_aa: CASSSGLAGRNEQFF
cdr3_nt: TGTGCCAGCAGTTCGGGACTAGCGGGGAGGAATGAGCAGTTCTTC

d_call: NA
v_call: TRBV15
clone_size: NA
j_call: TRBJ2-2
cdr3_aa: CATSRESGLRTGELFF
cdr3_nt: TGTGCCACCAGCAGAGAATCGGGACTCCGTACCGGGGAGCTGTTTTTT

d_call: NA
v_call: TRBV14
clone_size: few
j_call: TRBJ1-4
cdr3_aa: CASSERLAANEKLFF
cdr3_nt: TGTGCCAGCAGCGAGCGACTGGCTGCTAATGAAAAACTGTTTTTT

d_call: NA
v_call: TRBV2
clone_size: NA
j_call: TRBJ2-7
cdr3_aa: CASRRDTGYEQYF
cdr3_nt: TGTGCCAGCAGAAGGGACACCGGCTACGAGCAGTACTTC

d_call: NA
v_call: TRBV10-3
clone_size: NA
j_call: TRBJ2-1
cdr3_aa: CAISESDKSSYNEQFF
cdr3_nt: TGTGCCATCAGTGAGTCGGACAAGAGCTCCTACAATGAGCAGTTCTTC

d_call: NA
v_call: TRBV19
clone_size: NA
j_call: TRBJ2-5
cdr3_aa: CASSRGPYQETQYF
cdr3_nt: TGTGCCAGTTCCAGGGGCCCGTACCAAGAGACCCAGTACTTC